Here is one T cell receptor (beta chain) with its context. This clone has only a few counts. Its binding antigen is unknown. It has no much larger one-base neighbor in the sample; base qualities were not kept. TCRbeta CDR3 regions were amplified from genomic DNA by means of the immunoSEQ Assay, a bias-controlled multiplex PCR. The published analysis was carried out like this. Within the assay, amplification of reference gene primers was used to estimate how many nucleated cells each sample contained. To quantify the absolute abundance of each unique TCRbeta CDR3 rearrangement, sequence reads were collapsed and filtered. For each sample, productive Simpson clonality was calculated by taking the square root of Simpson's diversity index across productive rearrangements. TCRdb holds this immuneACCESS table with in-frame rearrangements only. Some clones are missing; in checked studies, unresolved V genes explain under half, and the rest has no known cause. Clone size and the V and J calls come from that table; the DNA yielded D and trimming. The sample profile shows more than 100,000 clones; approximately 80% of them were found once. The ten largest clones capture roughly 15% of the sample.

Each collaborating institution followed its own protocols to collect whole blood in K2EDTA tubes. For TCRbeta analysis, collaborators shipped samples as frozen whole blood, isolated PBMCs, or DNA extracted from either of those sample types. This sample was taken from a study of blood T cell repertoires in COVID-19 (dated by TCRdb to the early 2020s). Describing the broader study: The collaborator samples originated in the United States, Italy and Spain and spanned the acute and convalescent phases of COVID-19. The repertoires were made available in a free public database intended to serve as a resource for research on the immune response to SARS-CoV-2. The material from the prospective study consisted of cDNA or gDNA derived from T cells, B-cell-depleted T cells, or PBMCs. The dataset comprised deeply sampled blood TCRbeta repertoires from subjects exposed to, actively infected with, or recovered from COVID-19. Samples were obtained from the ongoing ImmuneRACE study (first 160 participants) and from over a thousand subjects provided by 6 global collaborators. Nearly every sample came with metadata listing a de-identified subject ID, COVID-19 status, age in years and sex. Where available, HLA class I and class II types were obtained from metadata supplied by the sample provider rather than from assay-based typing.

The investigation overall reported the following: Clinical and demographic metadata were provided uncurated, with the amount varying by source and participant.

The V end loses 3 bases and the J end loses 4 bases, and a stretch of 9 bases separates them. From the cysteine through the phenylalanine, the CDR3 covers 12 amino acids. The DNA shown is the 36-base CDR3, in frame from base 1. The germline V gene (reference sequence) yields DFQATT for CDR1 and SNEGSKA for CDR2. The sequencing sample was made of peripheral blood. The chain is made from TRBV20-1 and TRBJ1-2; the D gene is possibly TRBD1, with 5 bases matching. The sequence was obtained from a woman between 50 and 59 years old with acute or convalescent COVID-19. The DNA sequence is given as TGCAGTGCTAGTTTGCAGGGCTATGGCTACACCTTC. Its product reads: CSASLQGYGYTF.